This T cell receptor (beta chain) was obtained from a study of identifying expanded T cells in peripheral blood. Study-level results: Technical replicates showed about 1.1 changed clones; around two weeks about 16; four weeks 19. Clone count variance between roughly 2-week samples rose with total template count.

During the collection period, no donor immune events like infections were recorded. A note on this clone: As yet, its antigen is unknown.

Measured with immunoSEQ multiplex PCR; TCRdb has only the in-frame clones, and not every one. The sample has 80,000 to 90,000 clones, approximately 89% seen once. CDR3 size: 13 residues. Per germline, CDR1 MNHEY and CDR2 SVGAGI. V lost 6 bases and J lost 5; bases outside the gene matches: 5. Specimen: blood. This TCR derives from a person aged 18 to 75 in good health. The chain recombines TRBV6-5 with TRBJ2-5; 8 bases line up with TRBD2. The CDR3 DNA is TGTGCCAGCAGGAGGGGACTAGTGGAGACCCAGTACTTC. Protein: CASRRGLVETQYF.